A single sample gave rise to the 32 T cell receptor beta chains below, sequenced in a study of T cell responses to AZD1222 COVID-19 vaccine. Some clones are missing from TCRdb's copy, which holds only in-frame ones; the method was immunoSEQ multiplex PCR. Here the sample spans 170,000 or so clones, 90% being singletons. The sample here was peripheral blood, taken on day 0 of AZD1222 vaccination. The receptors stem from an adult in good health.

CDR3 region: CAWSNGNTIYF. The CDR3 DNA sequence: TGTGCCTGGAGCAATGGAAACACCATATATTTT. The genes are TRBV30 and TRBJ1-3; no clear D gene. This CDR3 comprises 11 residues. V dropped 3 bases and J dropped 3 bases, with 3 bases sitting between them. From germline, CDR1 is GTSNPN and CDR2 SVGIG (reference sequence). Looking up the rest from reference TRBV30 and TRBJ1-3 gives the full variable domain: SQTIHQWPATLVQPVGSPLSLECTVEGTSNPNLYWYRQAAGRGLQLLFYSVGIGQISSEVPQNLSASRPQDRQFILSSKKLLLSDSGFYLCAWSNGNTIYFGEGSWLTVV.

The rearrangement uses TRBV11-3 and TRBJ1-2; perhaps TRBD1 as D (6 bases). V shed 6 bases and J shed 4 bases, with 18 bases lying between them. Looked up from germline, CDR1 is SGHNT and CDR2 is YENEEA. This CDR3 is 15 amino acids long. The CDR3 DNA is TGTGCCAGCAGTGCATCCCTGGGGGCCCGCTATGGCTACACCTTC. Translating it yields CASSASLGARYGYTF.

This clone was recorded a few times. This rearrangement joins TRBV5-8 to TRBJ1-2, with TRBD1 matching 11 bases. Germline CDR1 reads SGHTS; CDR2 reads YDEGEE. The V gene end was trimmed by 4 bases and the J gene end by 5 bases; junction bases not matched to a gene: 7. The CDR3 extends over 15 amino acids. CDR3 sequence: CASSREDRGHYGYTF. CDR3 coding DNA: TGTGCCAGCAGCCGGGAGGACAGGGGGCATTATGGCTACACCTTC.

V and J are TRBV28 and TRBJ1-6; the D gene is possibly TRBD1 (6 bases). V lost 2 bases and J lost 7, with 9 bases in between. CDR1 and CDR2 from the germline V gene are MDHEN and SYDVKM. This CDR3 has 14 residues. CDR3 sequence: CASSLVQGNSPLHF. CDR3 coding DNA: TGTGCCAGCAGTTTAGTTCAGGGGAATTCACCCCTCCACTTT. The full variable domain, with the rest looked up from reference TRBV28 and TRBJ1-6, is DVKVTQSSRYLVKRTGEKVFLECVQDMDHENMFWYRQDPGLGLRLIYFSYDVKMKEKGDIPEGYSVSREKKERFSLILESASTNQTSMYLCASSLVQGNSPLHFGNGTRLTVT.

V is TRBV9 and J is TRBJ2-3; 8 nucleotides line up with TRBD2. Per germline, CDR1 SGDLS and CDR2 YYNGEE. Trimming took 0 bases from V and 0 from J; bases not matched to a gene: 18. The CDR3 length is 21 residues. CDR3 nucleotides: TGTGCCAGCAGCGTAGGAGTCGGCGGGGGGTCGAGCTCCTTTAGCACAGATACGCAGTATTTT. It translates to CASSVGVGGGSSSFSTDTQYF.

The chain combines TRBV6-5 with TRBJ1-1, with D possibly being TRBD1 (6 bases). This CDR3 contains 15 residues. Per the germline V gene, CDR1 is MNHEY and CDR2 is SVGAGI. V lost 7 bases and J lost 3, with 18 bases in between. CDR3 sequence reads: CASTLQGSSDTEAFF. The CDR3 DNA reads as TGTGCCAGCACGCTCCAGGGGTCGTCGGACACTGAAGCTTTCTTT.

As concerns this clone: At one of its ends the junction is not consistent with the germline gene, which may arise from a read error. The rearrangement uses TRBV7-7 and TRBJ1-4, with a tentative D call TRBD1 (5 bases). The CDR3 has 15 residues. CDR1 SSHAT and CDR2 FNYEAQ come from the germline V gene (reference sequence). The CDR3 sequence: CASSLGAGKSEKLFF. CDR3 DNA sequence: TGTGCTAGCAGCTTAGGCGCAGGGAAGAGTGAAAAACTGTTTTTT.

V is TRBV6-5 and J is TRBJ1-1, with TRBD1 matching over 7 bases. Trimming took 7 bases from V and 4 from J; bases not matched to a gene: 12. Per germline, CDR1 MNHEY and CDR2 SVGAGI. CDR3 size: 15 residues. The CDR3 sequence: CASTERGGDPTEAFF. The CDR3 DNA is TGTGCCAGCACCGAAAGAGGGGGCGATCCCACTGAAGCTTTCTTT.

A remark on this clone: One end of the junction does not line up with germline, which may come from a read error. The chain has TRBV7-7 and TRBJ2-5; D is uncertain. Germline V gives CDR1 SSHAT, CDR2 FNYEAQ (reference sequence). The CDR3 spans 15 residues. CDR3 sequence reads: CASSLNIAYQETQYF. CDR3 sequence (DNA): TGTGCTAGCAGCTTAAATATTGCGTACCAAGAGACCCAGTACTTC.

The V call is TRBV18, the J call TRBJ1-5; D unresolved. Germline V lookup: CDR1 KGHSH, CDR2 LQKENI. The CDR3 runs to 14 residues. Trimming removed 6 bases at V and 0 bases at J, with 9 bases between. The CDR3 bases are TGTGCCAGCTCCAGCGTAGATAGCAATCAGCCCCAGCATTTT. Translating it yields CASSSVDSNQPQHF.

The chain combines TRBV19 with TRBJ1-5, with 10 bases matching TRBD1. This CDR3 region has 13 residues. The germline V gene has CDR1 LNHDA and CDR2 SQIVND (reference sequence). Germline trimming cut 7 bases from V and 8 bases from J; bases unmatched to any gene: 5. The CDR3 DNA is TGTGCCAGTACGACAGGGGGCGGGGAGCCCCAGCATTTT. It codes for CASTTGGGEPQHF.

In DNA, the CDR3 is TGTGCCAGCAGCGGGGACAGCGACTATGGCTACACCTTC. This codes for CASSGDSDYGYTF. The rearrangement joins TRBV11-3 to TRBJ1-2, with 7 bases lining up with TRBD1. The CDR3 length is 13 residues. Germline V CDR1 and CDR2: SGHNT, YENEEA. V lost 5 bases and J lost 3; bases outside the gene matches: 3.

The chain uses TRBV5-6 and TRBJ1-1; a weak D match, TRBD1 (5 bases). The CDR3 is made up of 17 amino acids. CDR1 is SGHDT and CDR2 is YYEEEE in the germline V gene. V lost 0 bases, J lost 0 bases, and 15 bases lay in between. CDR3 sequence (DNA): TGTGCCAGCAGCTTGGTGACAGACTCCTTTATGAACACTGAAGCTTTCTTT. The encoded protein is CASSLVTDSFMNTEAFF.

This chain joins TRBV9 and TRBJ2-7; TRBD1 might be the D (6 bases). This CDR3 contains 12 residues. V dropped 4 bases and J dropped 6 bases, with 11 bases sitting between them. Germline loops: CDR1 SGDLS, CDR2 YYNGEE. In nucleotides, the CDR3 is TGTGCCAGCAGCCCAGGGGACCTCGAGCAGTACTTC. Translated, it gives CASSPGDLEQYF.

The chain carries TRBV5-6 and TRBJ2-7; 7 positions match TRBD2. The trim removed 4 bases at V and 5 bases at J, leaving 12 bases unmatched. Germline V gene lookup returns CDR1 SGHDT and CDR2 YYEEEE. The CDR3 covers 15 residues. CDR3 protein: CASSLPGGNRDEQYF. The DNA for the CDR3 is TGTGCCAGCAGCCTACCCGGGGGGAATCGGGACGAGCAGTACTTC. The full variable domain, in which reference TRBV5-6 and TRBJ2-7 provide the parts outside the CDR3, is DAGVTQSPTHLIKTRGQQVTLRCSPKSGHDTVSWYQQALGQGPQFIFQYYEEEERQRGNFPDRFSGHQFPNYSSELNVNALLLGDSALYLCASSLPGGNRDEQYFGPGTRLTVT.

The chain employs TRBV6-1 and TRBJ2-3, with 10 bases fitting TRBD1. V lost 1 base and J lost 3; bases outside the gene matches: 1. The CDR3 contains 15 residues. Germline CDR1 reads MNHNS; CDR2 reads SASEGT. Here the CDR3 reads CASSEEGQGTDTQYF. CDR3 nucleotide sequence: TGTGCCAGCAGTGAAGAGGGACAGGGGACAGATACGCAGTATTTT.

The J gene is TRBJ2-2, the V gene TRBV13; no reliable D call. Trimming cost V 4 bases and J 1 base, with 13 bases left between them. The CDR3 loop spans 16 amino acids. The germline gives CDR1 PRHDT, CDR2 FYEKMQ (reference sequence). CDR3 region: CASSSRITVNTGELFF. The CDR3 bases are TGTGCCAGCAGCTCCCGTATAACCGTGAACACCGGGGAGCTGTTTTTT.

The chain joins TRBV11-2 to TRBJ1-4; a possible D gene is TRBD1 (6 bases). V was shortened by 4 bases and J by 1 base, with 10 bases between the two germline ends. CDR3 length: 15 amino acids. Germline V gene lookup returns CDR1 SGHAT and CDR2 FQNNGV. The CDR3 region has the DNA TGTGCCAGCAGCTCCTACAGGGTAACTAATGAAAAACTGTTTTTT. It encodes CASSSYRVTNEKLFF.

The rearrangement uses TRBV9 and TRBJ1-1; D not resolved. V shed 2 bases and J shed 0 bases, with 11 bases lying between them. The CDR3 has 15 amino acids. Looked up from germline, CDR1 is SGDLS and CDR2 is YYNGEE. The CDR3 DNA is TGTGCCAGCAGCGTTACGTCCCAGATGAACACTGAAGCTTTCTTT. It specifies CASSVTSQMNTEAFF.

This clone was picked up one time. The chain has TRBV7-9 and TRBJ1-2; D remains ambiguous. Germline CDR1 is SEHNR and CDR2 is FQNEAQ (reference sequence). CDR3 size: 13 residues. The V gene lost 2 bases and the J gene lost 8 bases, with 12 bases spanning the gap. The CDR3 spells CASSLTDLRGYTF. The DNA for the CDR3 is TGTGCCAGCAGCTTAACGGATTTGCGGGGCTACACCTTC. Based on the CDR3 plus reference TRBV7-9 and TRBJ1-2, the full variable domain is DTGVSQNPRHKITKRGQNVTFRCDPISEHNRLYWYRQTLGQGPEFLTYFQNEAQLEKSRLLSDRFSAERPKGSFSTLEIQRTEQGDSAMYLCASSLTDLRGYTFGSGTRLTVV.

V gene TRBV19 combines with J gene TRBJ1-1, with no clear D. The CDR3 runs 13 residues. The germline gives CDR1 LNHDA, CDR2 SQIVND (reference sequence). The V gene lost 1 base and the J gene lost 1 base, with 4 bases spanning the gap. The CDR3 is CASSIAPNTEAFF. CDR3 nucleotide sequence: TGTGCCAGTAGTATAGCCCCGAACACTGAAGCTTTCTTT.

The chain links TRBV7-2 to TRBJ2-3; no definite D call. CDR1 and CDR2 from the germline V gene are SGHTA and FQGNSA. V dropped 2 bases and J dropped 2 bases, with 8 bases sitting between them. This CDR3 has 14 residues. For the CDR3, the DNA is TGTGCCAGCAGCTTAAGCAGCCACACAGATACGCAGTATTTT. Translated, it gives CASSLSSHTDTQYF.

The gene calls are TRBV7-2 and TRBJ1-2; 10 nucleotides align to TRBD1. The CDR3 has 15 residues. Germline-derived CDR1 and CDR2 are SGHTA and FQGNSA. V lost 5 bases, J lost 5 bases, and 8 bases stayed unmatched. CDR3 DNA: TGTGCCAGCAGCCCACAAAGACAGGGGGCGTATGGCTACACCTTC. It yields the protein CASSPQRQGAYGYTF.

This chain connects TRBV6-5 to TRBJ1-2; 7 nucleotides agree with TRBD1. The CDR3 extends over 13 amino acids. Germline V gives CDR1 MNHEY, CDR2 SVGAGI. The V segment lost 3 bases and the J segment 7 bases; nucleotides outside the gene matches: 5. The chain's CDR3 is CASSYTDRFGYTF. In nucleotides, the CDR3 is TGTGCCAGCAGTTATACGGACAGGTTTGGCTACACCTTC.

The CDR3 bases are TGTGCCAGCCACGAACAGGGGGCAACTAATGAAAAACTGTTTTTT. Its translation is CASHEQGATNEKLFF. The chain couples TRBV28 to TRBJ1-4, with 8 bases aligning to TRBD1. The CDR3 runs 15 residues. In germline, CDR1 is MDHEN, CDR2 SYDVKM. Trimming cost V 8 bases and J 0 bases; bases outside gene matches: 5.

Comment on this clone: The sample carries other DNA sequences with the same CDR3. CDR3: CASSRDRVYGYTF. The CDR3 nucleotides read TGTGCCAGCAGCCGGGACAGGGTCTATGGCTACACCTTC. The chain couples TRBV14 to TRBJ1-2; 9 nucleotides match TRBD1. CDR1 SGHDN and CDR2 FVKESK come from the germline V gene. V gave up 4 bases and J gave up 4 bases; unmatched junction bases: 1. The length of the CDR3 is 13 residues.

The chain employs TRBV24-1 and TRBJ2-1; D ambiguous. The germline V gene encodes CDR1 KGHDR and CDR2 SFDVKD. Trimming removed 10 bases from V and 3 bases from J, with 12 bases in between. The CDR3 is made up of 13 amino acids. Here the CDR3 reads CATGRFGYNEQFF. The CDR3 nucleotides are TGTGCCACAGGCCGTTTTGGCTACAATGAGCAGTTCTTC.

The chain links TRBV6-6 to TRBJ1-4; unclear D gene. This CDR3 has 14 amino acids. Deletions cut 3 bases from V and 4 bases from J, with 9 bases between. Germline values: CDR1 MNHNY, CDR2 SVGAGI (reference sequence). The CDR3 loop is CASSYLGGNEKLFF. In nucleotides, the CDR3 is TGTGCCAGCAGTTATCTGGGAGGTAATGAAAAACTGTTTTTT.

This clone showed up just a few times. This sample includes further DNA sequences coding for the same CDR3. V is TRBV7-3 and J is TRBJ1-1; D call uncertain. Trimming stripped 0 bases from V and 0 bases from J, with 5 bases between. This CDR3 spans 14 amino acids. In germline, CDR1 is SGHTA, CDR2 FQGTGA. The CDR3 DNA follows: TGTGCCAGCAGCTTAACGGGGATGAACACTGAAGCTTTCTTT. It translates to CASSLTGMNTEAFF.

The chain combines TRBV24-1 with TRBJ1-5, with a weak D call TRBD1 (6 bases). The CDR3 consists of 15 residues. Germline loops: CDR1 KGHDR, CDR2 SFDVKD. Trimming stripped 7 bases from V and 10 bases from J, with 22 bases between. Here the CDR3 DNA reads TGTGCCACCAGCTCCGGGACACAGGAAAGTAATCCCCAGCATTTT. It specifies CATSSGTQESNPQHF.

This clone showed up just once. The chain couples TRBV28 to TRBJ1-1; D ambiguous. V dropped 3 bases and J dropped 5 bases, with 16 bases sitting between them. Germline V lookup: CDR1 MDHEN, CDR2 SYDVKM. The CDR3 totals 15 residues. The CDR3 spells CASSFSLGVGTEAFF. The CDR3 region has the DNA TGTGCCAGCAGTTTCTCCCTCGGGGTAGGAACTGAAGCTTTCTTT.

This clone was counted a single time. The genes are TRBV18 and TRBJ2-3; D gene ambiguous. Germline V CDR1 and CDR2: KGHSH, LQKENI. The CDR3 runs 16 residues. Trimming stripped 4 bases from V and 0 bases from J, with 14 bases between. CDR3 bases: TGTGCCAGCTCACGGTACGGCTCTGGTAGCACAGATACGCAGTATTTT. This sequence encodes CASSRYGSGSTDTQYF.